This entry lists 32 T cell receptor beta chains sequenced from one sample in a study of identical twins. TCRdb ran MiXCR on the 5' RACE reads and lists one entry per CDR3 protein. The table has roughly 690,000 distinct CDR3 sequences, less than 7% seen once. The sequenced sample consisted of naive T cells sorted from blood. Receptors were obtained from a man aged 18 to 29 in good health.

This clonotype was seen more than once but under ten times. The chain carries TRBV2 and TRBJ2-2; 7 positions agree with TRBD2. Trimming at V came to 6 bases and at J to 1 base, leaving 8 bases not matched to a gene. Per germline, CDR1 SNHLY and CDR2 FYNNEI. The CDR3 runs to 16 residues. CDR3 amino acids: CASRRLALENTGELFF. The CDR3 DNA follows: TGTGCCAGCAGGCGACTAGCCCTAGAGAACACCGGGGAGCTGTTTTTT.

In its sample, this clonotype was seen many times. The chain employs TRBV6-1 and TRBJ2-3, with TRBD2 matching over 14 bases. Losses at the gene ends were 5 bases for V and 3 bases for J; bases not matched to a gene: 4. Per the germline V gene, CDR1 is MNHNS and CDR2 is SASEGT. The CDR3 is 16 amino acids. CDR3 loop: CASSRGLAGDTDTQYF. The CDR3 region has the DNA TGTGCCAGCAGTAGGGGACTAGCGGGAGATACAGATACGCAGTATTTT.

This clonotype was picked up many times. The chain carries TRBV5-1 and TRBJ2-1; 15 positions agree with TRBD2. V shed 1 base and J 10 bases; nucleotides not matched to a gene: 6. Per germline, CDR1 SGHRS and CDR2 YFSETQ. This CDR3 has 16 amino acids. In DNA form, the CDR3 reads TGCGCCAGCAGCTTGAAATCAGGACTAGCGGGAGGGGAGCAGTTCTTC. Translating gives CASSLKSGLAGGEQFF.

This clonotype occurred many times. V is TRBV5-5 and J is TRBJ2-2, with D perhaps matching TRBD2 (6 bases). This CDR3 spans 16 amino acids. V was shortened by 4 bases and J by 2 bases, with 15 bases between the two germline ends. Germline CDR1 and CDR2: SGHKS and YYEKEE (reference sequence). CDR3 amino acids: CASSTGSGLNTGELFF. The CDR3 coding sequence is TGTGCCAGCAGCACCGGCTCGGGACTTAACACCGGGGAGCTGTTTTTT. Variable domain in full (rest from reference TRBV5-5 and TRBJ2-2): DAGVTQSPTHLIKTRGQQVTLRCSPISGHKSVSWYQQVLGQGPQFIFQYYEKEERGRGNFPDRFSARQFPNYSSELNVNALLLGDSALYLCASSTGSGLNTGELFFGEGSRLTVL.

The chain couples TRBV7-3 to TRBJ2-2; D might be TRBD1 (6 bases). The germline V gene encodes CDR1 SGHTA and CDR2 FQGTGA. V lost 5 bases, J lost 0 bases, and 10 bases lay in between. This CDR3 has 15 residues. CDR3 in amino acids: CASSTGTPNTGELFF. The CDR3 bases are TGTGCCAGCAGCACAGGGACACCGAACACCGGGGAGCTGTTTTTT.

This clonotype was counted at least ten times. The chain has TRBV20-1 and TRBJ2-3; TRBD2 matches 12 bases. This CDR3 spans 17 amino acids. Germline loops: CDR1 DFQATT, CDR2 SNEGSKA (reference sequence). Germline trimming cut 0 bases from V and 2 bases from J; bases unmatched to any gene: 6. This chain's CDR3 is CSARDWSSGRATDTQYF. The CDR3 DNA follows: TGCAGTGCTAGAGATTGGTCTAGCGGGAGGGCCACAGATACGCAGTATTTT.

V is TRBV28 and J is TRBJ2-7; 8 positions agree with TRBD1. Germline CDR1 reads MDHEN; CDR2 reads SYDVKM. The CDR3 sequence is 15 residues long. With 6 bases clipped from V and 3 bases from J, the junction kept 10 bases outside the gene matches. In DNA form, the CDR3 reads TGTGCCAGCAGCCCCGGGTCAGGGGGCTTCTACGAGCAGTACTTC. It translates to CASSPGSGGFYEQYF. The variable domain in full, with the rest retrieved from reference TRBV28 and TRBJ2-7, is DVKVTQSSRYLVKRTGEKVFLECVQDMDHENMFWYRQDPGLGLRLIYFSYDVKMKEKGDIPEGYSVSREKKERFSLILESASTNQTSMYLCASSPGSGGFYEQYFGPGTRLTVT.

V is TRBV12-3 or TRBV12-4 and J is TRBJ2-7; D may correspond to TRBD1 or TRBD2 (5 bases each). The CDR3 consists of 15 residues. Trimming pared 5 bases from V and 4 bases from J, leaving 18 bases between. The CDR3 here is CASSARDPGWYEQYF. For the CDR3, the DNA is TGTGCCAGCAGTGCCCGGGACCCCGGTTGGTACGAGCAGTACTTC.

This clonotype appeared many times. This chain connects TRBV27 to TRBJ2-3, with D perhaps matching TRBD2 (6 bases). V lost 6 bases and J lost 7, with 11 bases in between. CDR1 and CDR2 (germline): MNHEY, SMNVEV (reference sequence). This CDR3 has 12 residues. This chain's CDR3 is CASSFSGYTQYF. DNA of the CDR3: TGTGCCAGCAGCTTTAGCGGCTATACGCAGTATTTT.

This clonotype has more than one count but fewer than ten. This rearrangement joins TRBV3-1 to TRBJ2-1; TRBD2 matches at 11 bases. Germline V CDR1 and CDR2: LGHDT, YNNKEL (reference sequence). V lost 1 base and J lost 13; bases outside the gene matches: 6. CDR3 length: 14 residues. The CDR3 coding sequence is TGTGCCAGCAGCCAAGGAGCTAGCGGGAGGTCCCAGTTCTTC. Translated, it gives CASSQGASGRSQFF.

This clonotype was detected many times. The chain joins TRBV29-1 to TRBJ2-7; D is perhaps TRBD1 (5 bases). The CDR3 sequence is 14 residues long. The V end lost 6 bases, the J end lost 3 bases, and 18 bases lay between the germline ends. Germline V CDR1 and CDR2: SQVTM, ANQGSEA. The CDR3 loop reads CSVARQTFGYEQYF. The CDR3 region has the DNA TGCAGCGTGGCTCGACAGACATTTGGCTACGAGCAGTACTTC.

This clonotype occurred many times. The CDR3 nucleotides are TGTGCCAGCAGCTTACCCCTAGCGGGCACCCTCACAGATACGCAGTATTTT. This codes for CASSLPLAGTLTDTQYF. The V and J genes are TRBV7-6 and TRBJ2-3, with TRBD2 identical over 8 bases. This CDR3 is 17 amino acids long. V was clipped by 2 bases and J by 2 bases; unmatched bases: 9. Germline CDR1 is SGHVS and CDR2 is FNYEAQ.

The chain employs TRBV5-1 and TRBJ1-5; no reliable D call. Trimming cost V 4 bases and J 1 base, with 12 bases left between them. This CDR3 has 15 amino acids. In germline, CDR1 is SGHRS, CDR2 YFSETQ. The CDR3 nucleotides read TGCGCCAGCAGCGAAGGGTGGGAGAGCAATCAGCCCCAGCATTTT. Its protein is CASSEGWESNQPQHF.

This clonotype turned up a few times. The rearrangement links TRBV6-1 to TRBJ2-2; D may be TRBD1 (5 bases). The CDR3 loop spans 14 amino acids. V was shortened by 6 bases and J by 1 base, with 9 bases between the two germline ends. Germline V gene sequence: CDR1 MNHNS, CDR2 SASEGT. The CDR3 here is CASRRGQNTGELFF. The DNA for the CDR3 is TGTGCCAGCAGGCGTGGACAGAACACCGGGGAGCTGTTTTTT.

This clonotype was detected ten times or more. DNA for the CDR3: TGTGCCAGCAGCTCCGGGACTGCCCTGGGTACGCAGTATTTT. This sequence encodes CASSSGTALGTQYF. The gene calls are TRBV7-2 and TRBJ2-3, with D perhaps TRBD2 (6 bases). This CDR3 contains 14 residues. Germline lookup yields CDR1 SGHTA and CDR2 FQGNSA. Trimming left V 4 bases short and J 8 bases short, with 16 bases between.

This clonotype was picked up many times. The chain is built from TRBV15 and TRBJ2-1, with D perhaps given as TRBD1 or TRBD2 (5 bases each). The CDR3 totals 13 residues. Germline-derived CDR1 and CDR2 are LNHNV and YYDKDF (reference sequence). Between the trimmed V and J ends, which lost 2 bases and 6 bases, there was a span of 8 bases. The CDR3 DNA follows: TGTGCCACCAGCAGACGGGACCTCAATGAGCAGTTCTTC. Translated, it gives CATSRRDLNEQFF.

This clonotype was seen ten or more times. The chain combines TRBV12-3 or TRBV12-4 with TRBJ1-1; no clear D gene. There are 10 residues in the CDR3. With 8 bases removed from V and 1 base from J, the gap between germline ends came to 2 bases. CDR3 DNA: TGTGCCAGCGGGAACACTGAAGCTTTCTTT. Its protein is CASGNTEAFF.

Turning to this clonotype: The junction and the germline gene differ at one end; a read error may be behind it. The chain recombines TRBV5-1 with TRBJ1-1, with D possibly TRBD1 on 5 matching bases. Germline values: CDR1 SGHRS, CDR2 YFSETQ. This CDR3 is built from 14 residues. The CDR3 protein is CANSLSQGNTEAFF. CDR3 coding DNA: TGCGCCAACAGCTTGAGTCAGGGGAACACTGAAGCTTTCTTT.

The V call is TRBV12-3 or TRBV12-4, the J call TRBJ2-1, with TRBD1 matching 8 bases. The CDR3 spans 13 residues. After removal of 10 bases from V and 7 bases from J, the junction contained 9 bases not matched to a gene. The CDR3 is CAIEDRGRNEQFF. In nucleotides, the CDR3 is TGTGCCATAGAAGACAGGGGCCGTAATGAGCAGTTCTTC.

This clonotype has only a few counts. This chain connects TRBV5-1 to TRBJ2-3; 14 bases are a match to TRBD2. The germline CDR1 and CDR2 sequences are SGHRS and YFSETQ. The CDR3 runs 17 residues. Unmatched junction bases numbered 6, after V lost 4 bases and J lost 2 bases. CDR3 in amino acids: CASSIGTSGSLTDTQYF. CDR3 coding DNA: TGCGCCAGCAGCATCGGGACTAGCGGGAGCCTCACAGATACGCAGTATTTT.

This clonotype was observed at least ten times. The chain employs TRBV12-3 or TRBV12-4 and TRBJ2-3; 7 bases line up with TRBD1. V was clipped by 7 bases and J by 2 bases; unmatched bases: 3. The CDR3 loop spans 13 amino acids. The CDR3 sequence is CASNRGNTDTQYF. The CDR3 bases are TGTGCCAGCAACAGGGGCAACACAGATACGCAGTATTTT.

This clonotype appeared many times. This chain uses TRBV7-9 with TRBJ2-7, with TRBD2 matching 9 bases. Unmatched junction bases numbered 7, after V lost 6 bases and J lost 4 bases. The CDR3 covers 14 residues. CDR1 and CDR2 (germline): SEHNR, FQNEAQ (reference sequence). The CDR3 nucleotides are TGTGCCAGCAGTCCAAGCGGGAGGAGTTACGAGCAGTACTTC. Translated, it gives CASSPSGRSYEQYF.

This clonotype was counted many times. The V and J genes are TRBV7-2 and TRBJ2-3; D is tentatively TRBD1 or TRBD2 (5 bases each). Germline V gene data show CDR1 as SGHTA and CDR2 as FQGNSA. V shed 4 bases and J shed 0 bases, with 8 bases lying between them. The CDR3 has 14 residues. The CDR3 here is CASSSRDSTDTQYF. The DNA for the CDR3 is TGTGCCAGCAGCTCCCGGGACAGCACAGATACGCAGTATTTT. Full variable domain (outside the CDR3, taken from reference TRBV7-2 and TRBJ2-3): GAGVSQSPSNKVTEKGKDVELRCDPISGHTALYWYRQSLGQGLEFLIYFQGNSAPDKSGLPSDRFSAERTGGSVSTLTIQRTQQEDSAVYLCASSSRDSTDTQYFGPGTRLTVL.

V usage is TRBV15 and J usage is TRBJ1-1; no clear D gene. The CDR3 extends over 15 amino acids. Germline V gives CDR1 LNHNV, CDR2 YYDKDF (reference sequence). Trimming took off 1 base at V and 1 base at J, with 10 bases between the two ends. The CDR3 region has the DNA TGTGCCACCAGCAGAGGACTACTGGCGAACACTGAAGCTTTCTTT. Protein: CATSRGLLANTEAFF.

This clonotype came up many times. This chain joins TRBV29-1 and TRBJ1-1, with unresolved D. The length of the CDR3 is 13 residues. The V and J ends lost 4 bases and 0 bases respectively, with 9 bases between them. Looked up from germline, CDR1 is SQVTM and CDR2 is ANQGSEA. This CDR3 reads CSVVRQVNTEAFF. CDR3 nucleotide sequence: TGCAGCGTTGTCCGGCAGGTGAACACTGAAGCTTTCTTT. The full variable domain, its missing parts supplied by reference TRBV29-1 and TRBJ1-1, is SAVISQKPSRDICQRGTSLTIQCQVDSQVTMMFWYRQQPGQSLTLIATANQGSEATYESGFVIDKFPISRPNLTFSTLTVSNMSPEDSSIYLCSVVRQVNTEAFFGQGTRLTVV.

Ten or more counts support this clonotype. This chain links TRBV12-3 or TRBV12-4 with TRBJ1-1; D is perhaps TRBD1 (5 bases). The CDR3 extends over 12 amino acids. Trimming left V 5 bases short and J 3 bases short, with 7 bases between. CDR3 residues: CASSMGDTEAFF. The CDR3 DNA is TGTGCCAGCAGTATGGGGGACACTGAAGCTTTCTTT.

This clonotype was seen more than once but under ten times. V usage is TRBV11-2 and J usage is TRBJ2-1, with 7 bases fitting TRBD2. The V gene's germline CDR1 is SGHAT and CDR2 FQNNGV. The CDR3 covers 15 residues. With V trimmed by 3 bases and J by 3 bases, 5 bases remained unmatched. The DNA for the CDR3 is TGTGCCAGCAGCTTGGGAGGGGTTGACTACAATGAGCAGTTCTTC. Translated, it gives CASSLGGVDYNEQFF.

The table lists this clonotype with many counts. The chain links TRBV29-1 to TRBJ2-1; 8 positions match TRBD2. CDR3 length: 14 amino acids. Germline CDR1 reads SQVTM; CDR2 reads ANQGSEA. Trimming cost V 4 bases and J 4 bases; bases outside gene matches: 6. The DNA for the CDR3 is TGCAGCGTTGCCGGGAGGGCAACATACAATGAGCAGTTCTTC. This codes for CSVAGRATYNEQFF.

This clonotype has at least ten counts. The chain's CDR3 is CSARPGTGGYGYTF. Written as DNA, the CDR3 is TGCAGTGCTAGACCCGGGACAGGGGGTTATGGCTACACCTTC. The rearrangement links TRBV20-1 to TRBJ1-2; 11 bases are shared with TRBD1. The J segment lost 5 bases and the V segment lost 2 bases, leaving 4 bases of the junction unmatched. Germline lookup yields CDR1 DFQATT and CDR2 SNEGSKA (reference sequence). The CDR3 spans 14 residues.

This clonotype was counted between two and nine times. V and J are TRBV4-2 and TRBJ1-6, with D unclear. The germline V gene has CDR1 LGHNA and CDR2 YNFKEQ. The CDR3 sequence is 14 residues long. The V end was cut by 1 base, the J end by 5 bases, with 6 bases between. CDR3 sequence reads: CASSQGGDNSPLHF. In DNA form, the CDR3 reads TGTGCCAGCAGCCAAGGGGGTGATAATTCACCCCTCCACTTT.

CDR3 amino acids: CASSPPGLVGGSQETQYF. The CDR3 bases are TGTGCCAGCAGTCCCCCGGGACTAGTGGGAGGGTCCCAAGAGACCCAGTACTTC. The rearrangement joins TRBV27 to TRBJ2-5; 8 positions match TRBD2. CDR3 length equals 18 residues. The junction had 15 bases not matched to a gene; V was cut back by 5 bases and J by 1 base. Germline V CDR1 and CDR2: MNHEY, SMNVEV (reference sequence).

V and J are TRBV28 and TRBJ2-3, with D unclear. This CDR3 region has 16 residues. Between the trimmed V and J ends, which lost 10 bases and 1 base, there was a span of 21 bases. Germline CDR1 is MDHEN and CDR2 is SYDVKM. This chain's CDR3 is CAITGPDPGGTDTQYF. CDR3 DNA: TGTGCCATCACCGGACCGGACCCTGGGGGCACAGATACGCAGTATTTT.